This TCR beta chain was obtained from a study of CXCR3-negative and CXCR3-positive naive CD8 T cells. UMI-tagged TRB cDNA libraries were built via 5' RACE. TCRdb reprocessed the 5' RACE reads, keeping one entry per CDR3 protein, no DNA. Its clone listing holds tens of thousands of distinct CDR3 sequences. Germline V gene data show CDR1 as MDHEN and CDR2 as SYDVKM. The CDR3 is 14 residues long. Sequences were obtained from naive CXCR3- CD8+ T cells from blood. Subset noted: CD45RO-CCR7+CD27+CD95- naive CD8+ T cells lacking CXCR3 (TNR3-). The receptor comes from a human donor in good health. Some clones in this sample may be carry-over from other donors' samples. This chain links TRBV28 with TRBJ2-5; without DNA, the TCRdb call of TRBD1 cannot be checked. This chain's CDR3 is CASSQTGYGETQYF.